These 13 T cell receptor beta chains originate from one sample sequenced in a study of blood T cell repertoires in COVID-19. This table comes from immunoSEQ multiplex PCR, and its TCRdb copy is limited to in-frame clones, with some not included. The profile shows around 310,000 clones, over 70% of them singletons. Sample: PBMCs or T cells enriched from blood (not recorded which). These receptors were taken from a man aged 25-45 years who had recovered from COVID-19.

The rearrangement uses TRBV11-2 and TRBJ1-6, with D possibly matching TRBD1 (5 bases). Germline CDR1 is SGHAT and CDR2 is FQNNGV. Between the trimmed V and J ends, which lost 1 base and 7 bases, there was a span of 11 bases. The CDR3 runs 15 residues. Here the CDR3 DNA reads TGTGCCAGCAGCTTAGGGCAGGGTGGAAATTCACCCCTCCACTTT. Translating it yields CASSLGQGGNSPLHF. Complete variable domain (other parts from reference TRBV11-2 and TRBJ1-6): EAGVAQSPRYKIIEKRQSVAFWCNPISGHATLYWYQQILGQGPKLLIQFQNNGVVDDSQLPKDRFSAERLKGVDSTLKIQPAKLEDSAVYLCASSLGQGGNSPLHFGNGTRLTVT.

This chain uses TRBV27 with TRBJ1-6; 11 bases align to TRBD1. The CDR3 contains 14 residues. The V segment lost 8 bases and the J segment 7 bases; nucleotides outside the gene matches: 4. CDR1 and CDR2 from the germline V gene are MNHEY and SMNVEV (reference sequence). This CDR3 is CASGRDRGNSPLHF. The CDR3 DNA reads TGTGCCAGCGGTCGGGACAGGGGGAATTCACCCCTCCACTTT.

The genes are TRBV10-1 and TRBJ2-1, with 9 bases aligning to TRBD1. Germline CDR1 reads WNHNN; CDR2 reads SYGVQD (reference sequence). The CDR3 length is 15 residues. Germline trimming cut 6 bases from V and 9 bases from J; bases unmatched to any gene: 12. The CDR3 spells CASRLGQGSAPEQFF. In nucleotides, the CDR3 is TGCGCCAGCAGACTCGGACAGGGGAGTGCTCCTGAGCAGTTCTTC.

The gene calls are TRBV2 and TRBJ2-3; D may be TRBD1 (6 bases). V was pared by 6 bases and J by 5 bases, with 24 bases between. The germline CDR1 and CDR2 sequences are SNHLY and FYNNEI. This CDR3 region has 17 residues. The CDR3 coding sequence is TGTGCCAGCAGAGCCGGGACAACGATTCCCCTTTTAGATACGCAGTATTTT. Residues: CASRAGTTIPLLDTQYF.

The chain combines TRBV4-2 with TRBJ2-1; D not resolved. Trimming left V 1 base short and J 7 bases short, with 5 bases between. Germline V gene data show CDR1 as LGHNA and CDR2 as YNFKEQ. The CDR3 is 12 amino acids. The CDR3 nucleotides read TGTGCCAGCAGCCAAGTATCGAATGAGCAGTTCTTC. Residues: CASSQVSNEQFF.

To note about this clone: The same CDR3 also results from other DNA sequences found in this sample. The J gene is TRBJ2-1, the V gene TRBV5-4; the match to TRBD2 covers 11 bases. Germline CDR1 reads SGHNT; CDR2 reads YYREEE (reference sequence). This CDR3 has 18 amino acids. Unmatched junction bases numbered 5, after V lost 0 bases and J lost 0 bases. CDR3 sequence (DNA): TGTGCCAGCAGCTTGGGGGCTAGCGGGGGGAGCTCCTACAATGAGCAGTTCTTC. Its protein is CASSLGASGGSSYNEQFF.

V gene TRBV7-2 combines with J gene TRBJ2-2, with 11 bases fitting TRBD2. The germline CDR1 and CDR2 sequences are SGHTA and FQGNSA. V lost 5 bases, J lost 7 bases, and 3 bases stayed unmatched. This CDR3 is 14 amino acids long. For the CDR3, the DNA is TGTGCCAGCAGCCCTACTAGCGGGGGCGGGGAGCTGTTTTTT. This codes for CASSPTSGGGELFF.

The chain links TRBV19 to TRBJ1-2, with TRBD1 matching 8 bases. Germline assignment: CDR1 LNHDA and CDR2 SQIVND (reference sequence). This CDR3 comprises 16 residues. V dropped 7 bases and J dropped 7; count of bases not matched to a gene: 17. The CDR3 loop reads CASNLYPDRGVGGYTF. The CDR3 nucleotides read TGTGCCAGTAATCTTTACCCCGACAGGGGAGTTGGTGGCTACACCTTC.

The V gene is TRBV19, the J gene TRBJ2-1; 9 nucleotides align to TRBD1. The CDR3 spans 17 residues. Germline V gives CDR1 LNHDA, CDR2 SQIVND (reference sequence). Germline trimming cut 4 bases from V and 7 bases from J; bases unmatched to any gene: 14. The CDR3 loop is CASSTPLGQGVYNEQFF. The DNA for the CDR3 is TGTGCCAGTAGTACCCCCTTGGGACAGGGAGTTTATAATGAGCAGTTCTTC.

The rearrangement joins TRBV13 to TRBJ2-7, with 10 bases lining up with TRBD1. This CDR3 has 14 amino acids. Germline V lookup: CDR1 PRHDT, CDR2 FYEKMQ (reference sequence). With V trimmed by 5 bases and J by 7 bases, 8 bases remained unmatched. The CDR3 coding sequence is TGTGCCAGCAGCAAAGACAGGGGGCATGGGGAGCAGTACTTC. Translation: CASSKDRGHGEQYF.

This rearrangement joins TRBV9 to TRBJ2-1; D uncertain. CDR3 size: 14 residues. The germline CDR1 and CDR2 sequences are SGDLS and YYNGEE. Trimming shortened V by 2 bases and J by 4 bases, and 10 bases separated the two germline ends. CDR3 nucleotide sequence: TGTGCCAGCAGCGTTGAGACGACTTACAATGAGCAGTTCTTC. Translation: CASSVETTYNEQFF.

The CDR3 sequence is CGAGSETQYF. The DNA of the CDR3 is TGTGGGGCGGGGAGTGAGACCCAGTACTTC. The rearrangement uses TRBV19 and TRBJ2-5, with D tentatively TRBD2 (6 bases). The CDR3 has 10 amino acids. Germline CDR1 reads LNHDA; CDR2 reads SQIVND (reference sequence).

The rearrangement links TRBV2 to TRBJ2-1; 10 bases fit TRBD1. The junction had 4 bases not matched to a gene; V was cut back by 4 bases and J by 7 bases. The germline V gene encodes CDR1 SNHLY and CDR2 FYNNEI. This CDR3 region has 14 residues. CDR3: CASSGGQGGNEQFF. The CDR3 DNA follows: TGTGCCAGCAGTGGTGGACAGGGGGGGAATGAGCAGTTCTTC. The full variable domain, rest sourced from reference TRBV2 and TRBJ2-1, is EPEVTQTPSHQVTQMGQEVILRCVPISNHLYFYWYRQILGQKVEFLVSFYNNEISEKSEIFDDQFSVERPDGSNFTLKIRSTKLEDSAMYFCASSGGQGGNEQFFGPGTRLTVL.